Listed below are T cell receptor beta chains from one sample, sequenced in a study of cytomegalovirus exposure and HLA in healthy donors. Sequencing was performed with immunoSEQ multiplex PCR; in TCRdb, only in-frame clones are kept and a portion is missing. The data show some 150,000 clones, with under 10% seen just once and roughly 7.2% held by the top ten. Sequencing was done on a sample of PBMCs. These receptor sequences come from a woman between 35 and 50 years old in good health and CMV-seropositive. The CDR3 runs from the conserved cysteine through the conserved F or W. The D gene is left open where the match is weak. Rows give clone size only sometimes, using once, few, many, or a class for an expanded clone.

TRBV5-4	few	TRBD2	TRBJ2-3	TGTGCCAGCAGCTTGCGGGGGGGCACAGATACGCAGTATTTT	CASSLRGGTDTQYF
TRBV15	-	-	TRBJ2-2	TGTGCCACCAACGAAGCACTCAACACCGGGGAGCTGTTTTTT	CATNEALNTGELFF
TRBV2	few	TRBD1	TRBJ1-6	TGTGCCAGCAGCCGCTCGGGACAGGGAGGTTCACCCCTCCACTTT	CASSRSGQGGSPLHF
TRBV28	-	TRBD1	TRBJ2-7	TGTGCCAGCAGTTCGACAGGGGCCGAGCAGTACTTC	CASSSTGAEQYF
TRBV2	few	-	TRBJ2-7	TGTGCCAGCAGCGTAGGAGTTACCTACGAGCAGTACTTC	CASSVGVTYEQYF
TRBV7-9	few	-	TRBJ1-1	TGTGCCAGCAGCTCTAAAGGGACAACGAACACTGAAGCTTTCTTT	CASSSKGTTNTEAFF
TRBV25-1	-	TRBD2	TRBJ2-3	TGTGCCAGCAGGGAGCGGGGGCGCACAGATACGCAGTATTTT	CASRERGRTDTQYF
TRBV5-5	few	-	TRBJ1-5	TGTGCCAGCAGCTCCTCCGGGCGGGGGCAGCCCCAGCATTTT	CASSSSGRGQPQHF
TRBV18	-	TRBD2	TRBJ2-7	TGTGCCAGCTCACCCCTCGGCGGGGGGCCCGTCCTTACTTCCTACGAGCAGTACTTC	CASSPLGGGPVLTSYEQYF
TRBV5-1	-	TRBD2	TRBJ2-2	TGCGCCAGCAGCTTCGGGAGCGGGGTTTCCGCCGGGGAGCTGTTTTTT	CASSFGSGVSAGELFF
TRBV29-1	-	-	TRBJ2-7	TGCAGCGTTGATCAGGGCTCCTACGAGCAGTACTTC	CSVDQGSYEQYF
TRBV29-1	-	TRBD1	TRBJ2-7	TGCAGCGTCGGCGTGACAGGGGCCGAGCAGTACTTC	CSVGVTGAEQYF
TRBV7-9	few	-	TRBJ1-3	TGTGCCAGCAGCGCACAGACCGCCCTCTCCTCCGGAAACACCATATATTTT	CASSAQTALSSGNTIYF
TRBV12-5	-	TRBD1	TRBJ2-2	TGTGCTAGTGGTTCGGGACAGATTCACACCGGGGAGCTGTTTTTT	CASGSGQIHTGELFF
TRBV19	-	TRBD2	TRBJ2-4	TGTGCCAGTGGCGCGGGGGGGCCTGGGCAAAACATTCAGTACTTC	CASGAGGPGQNIQYF
TRBV5-4	few	-	TRBJ1-2	TGTGCCAGCAGCCAGGGAGGCTATGGCTACACCTTC	CASSQGGYGYTF
TRBV10-2	-	-	TRBJ2-5	TGCGACAGAAGTGATACAGTCCAAGAGACCCAGTACTTC	CDRSDTVQETQYF
TRBV6-5	many	TRBD2	TRBJ2-7	TGTGCCAGCAGTTTATCTAGCGGGGGGTCCTACGAGCAGTACTTC	CASSLSSGGSYEQYF
TRBV10-3	-	TRBD1	TRBJ1-2	TGTGCCATCAGTGTTGAGACCGGACAGGGGGCTAAACGGGGCTACACCTTC	CAISVETGQGAKRGYTF
TRBV4-2	few	-	TRBJ2-1	TGTGCCAGCAGCCAGATGAGCTCCTACAATGAGCAGTTCTTC	CASSQMSSYNEQFF
TRBV7-6	few	-	TRBJ2-2	TGTGCCAGCAGTCGCACAGAGACCGGGGAGCTGTTTTTT	CASSRTETGELFF
TRBV6-1	few	-	TRBJ1-1	TGTGCCAGCAGTGAACTGGTAGGGGCGAACACTGAAGCTTTCTTT	CASSELVGANTEAFF
TRBV5-4	few	TRBD2	TRBJ2-5	TGTGCCAGCAGCTCGCCGGGACTAGGAGGGAAAGAGACCCAGTACTTC	CASSSPGLGGKETQYF
TRBV5-4	-	TRBD1	TRBJ2-7	TGTGCCAGCAGCTTGTCCGGGACAGGGTCCTACGAGCAGTACTTC	CASSLSGTGSYEQYF
TRBV5-4	few	TRBD1	TRBJ1-1	TGTGCCAGCAGCCTTCTACAGGGGCCGAACACTGAAGCTTTCTTT	CASSLLQGPNTEAFF
TRBV2	-	-	TRBJ1-5	TGTGCCAGCAGTGAGTTCGGAGTGGGGGACTTAAGACAGCCCCAGCATTTT	CASSEFGVGDLRQPQHF
TRBV5-6	-	-	TRBJ1-6	TGTGCCAGCAGTTTCTGGGCCGTTAATTCACCCCTCCACTTT	CASSFWAVNSPLHF
TRBV27	few	-	TRBJ2-7	TGTGCCAGCAGTTCCGGGACACTCGACTCCTACGAGCAGTACTTC	CASSSGTLDSYEQYF
TRBV7-9	-	TRBD1	TRBJ2-5	TGTGCCAGCAGCTCTCCCCGGGGTCCGGGACAGGGCTCGGAGACCCAGTACTTC	CASSSPRGPGQGSETQYF
TRBV4-1	-	-	TRBJ2-5	TGCGCCAGCACCAGACTTTTCGGGGAGACCCAGTACTTC	CASTRLFGETQYF
TRBV5-1	-	-	TRBJ1-6	TGCGCCAGCAGCTTGATTCGGCCAGGGGCTAATAATTCACCCCTCCACTTT	CASSLIRPGANNSPLHF
TRBV18	-	-	TRBJ1-1	TGTGCCAGCTCACGACAGCCGAACACTGAAGCTTTCTTT	CASSRQPNTEAFF
TRBV11-2	-	-	TRBJ1-5	TGTGCCAGCGCAGCGGGGGCAGGGAGGCTGCAGCCCCAGCATTTT	CASAAGAGRLQPQHF
TRBV7-9	-	-	TRBJ1-5	TGTGCCAGCAGCTTAGTCTCGGGGTCACCTATCAGCAATCAGCCCCAGCATTTT	CASSLVSGSPISNQPQHF
TRBV4-2	few	TRBD1	TRBJ2-2	TGTGCCAGCGGACAGGGGGGCACCGGGGAGCTGTTTTTT	CASGQGGTGELFF
TRBV7-9	-	-	TRBJ1-3	TGTGCCAGCAGCTCGGCTACTACTGGAAACACCATATATTTT	CASSSATTGNTIYF
TRBV5-1	-	-	TRBJ2-1	TGCGCCAGCAAGGGAGACGGGAGCTCCTACAATGAGCAGTTCTTC	CASKGDGSSYNEQFF
TRBV6-6	-	TRBD1	TRBJ1-2	TGTGCCAGCAGTTACCAGGGGACAGGAGTAACCTATGGCTACACCTTC	CASSYQGTGVTYGYTF
TRBV5-1	-	-	TRBJ1-2	TGCGCCAGCAGCTCCAGGGATAGTCGTGGCTACACCTTC	CASSSRDSRGYTF
TRBV4-1	few	-	TRBJ2-2	TGCGCCAGCAGGAAAGAGGGGACTAACACCGGGGAGCTGTTTTTT	CASRKEGTNTGELFF
TRBV2	few	-	TRBJ2-7	TGTGCCAGCAGTGAAACGGCAGGGTCCTACGAGCAGTACTTC	CASSETAGSYEQYF
TRBV18	-	-	TRBJ1-2	TGTGCCAGCTCGCCTGACAGGACCTATGGCTACACCTTC	CASSPDRTYGYTF
TRBV5-1	few	-	TRBJ2-5	TGCGCCAGCAGCCCAGGGGCCCAAGAGACCCAGTACTTC	CASSPGAQETQYF
TRBV5-1	-	TRBD1	TRBJ1-2	TGCGCCAGCAGCTTGGTGGTCCAAGGGGGCGACGGCTACACCTTC	CASSLVVQGGDGYTF
TRBV21-1	-	-	TRBJ2-4	TGTGCCAGGTTACAGGGGCACGGCAGAAAAAACATTCAGTACTTC	CARLQGHGRKNIQYF